The 14 T cell receptor beta chains presented below share a single source sample, sequenced in a study of shared clonotypes between healthy human individuals. The table came from immunoSEQ multiplex PCR; TCRdb's copy has only in-frame clones and leaves some out. The sample yields about 2.1 million clones, under 95% seen once. Naive CD8 cells were CD45RO-negative, positively selected for CCR7, excluding terminally differentiated effector memory CD45RA+ cells. Sequenced input: naive CD8+ T cells from PBMCs. The receptors come from a man aged 18 to 30 in good health. Some clones in this sample may be carry-over from other donors' samples.

The chain couples TRBV28 to TRBJ1-1; TRBD1 matches 7 bases. This CDR3 spans 15 amino acids. The trim removed 6 bases at V and 5 bases at J, leaving 12 bases unmatched. Per the germline V gene, CDR1 is MDHEN and CDR2 is SYDVKM. As DNA, the CDR3 is TGTGCCAGCAGGCCGAGACAGGGAGTACTGACTGAAGCTTTCTTT. Translation gives CASRPRQGVLTEAFF.

This chain uses TRBV28 with TRBJ2-7; D call uncertain. Germline-derived CDR1 and CDR2 are MDHEN and SYDVKM. V lost 3 bases to trimming and J lost 4 bases, with 7 bases between them. This CDR3 is built from 12 residues. CDR3 bases: TGTGCCAGCAGTTTTGGCATGTACGAGCAGTACTTC. This encodes CASSFGMYEQYF.

The V gene is TRBV6-5, the J gene TRBJ1-2, with a tentative D call TRBD1 (5 bases). CDR1 is MNHEY and CDR2 is SVGAGI in the germline V gene. V lost 3 bases, J lost 6 bases, and 14 bases lay in between. The CDR3 loop spans 14 amino acids. The CDR3 region has the DNA TGTGCCAGCAGTTATCAGGGATCTCTACATGGCTACACCTTC. It codes for CASSYQGSLHGYTF.

This sequence joins TRBV5-1 and TRBJ2-7; 7 bases match TRBD2. The CDR3 runs to 15 residues. CDR1 is SGHRS and CDR2 is YFSETQ in the germline V gene. J gave up 5 bases and V 4 bases, and 12 bases lay outside the gene matches. Here the CDR3 reads CASSPIGGEPNEQYF. The CDR3 DNA sequence: TGCGCCAGCAGCCCCATTGGGGGGGAGCCCAACGAGCAGTACTTC.

The chain couples TRBV29-1 to TRBJ1-2; no firm D call. The CDR3 runs to 12 residues. Germline V CDR1 and CDR2: SQVTM, ANQGSEA. Between the trimmed V and J ends, which lost 8 bases and 1 base, there was a span of 11 bases. In DNA form, the CDR3 reads TGCAGCCAGTACGGGGATAACTATGGCTACACCTTC. Encoded protein: CSQYGDNYGYTF.

The J gene is TRBJ1-1, the V gene TRBV5-1, with a weak D call TRBD1 (6 bases). With 5 bases removed from V and 3 bases from J, the gap between germline ends came to 11 bases. Looked up from germline, CDR1 is SGHRS and CDR2 is YFSETQ. The CDR3 has 13 residues. CDR3 sequence: CASRHRTDTEAFF. Written as DNA, the CDR3 is TGCGCCAGCAGACACCGGACAGACACTGAAGCTTTCTTT.

This chain links TRBV7-2 with TRBJ2-7; a possible D gene is TRBD1 (6 bases). V lost 2 bases and J lost 3, with 14 bases in between. The germline gives CDR1 SGHTA, CDR2 FQGNSA. The CDR3 length is 15 residues. DNA for the CDR3: TGTGCCAGCAGCTTATTCGGGACACTCCACTACGAGCAGTACTTC. Its translation: CASSLFGTLHYEQYF. Complete variable domain (other parts from reference TRBV7-2 and TRBJ2-7): GAGVSQSPSNKVTEKGKDVELRCDPISGHTALYWYRQSLGQGLEFLIYFQGNSAPDKSGLPSDRFSAERTGGSVSTLTIQRTQQEDSAVYLCASSLFGTLHYEQYFGPGTRLTVT.

The chain combines TRBV5-6 with TRBJ2-5; D not resolved. The CDR3 spans 14 residues. V was pared by 2 bases and J by 2 bases, with 10 bases between. Germline assignment: CDR1 SGHDT and CDR2 YYEEEE. The CDR3 coding sequence is TGTGCCAGCAGCTTTGCCTCGGTTCAAGAGACCCAGTACTTC. It codes for CASSFASVQETQYF.

The chain links TRBV5-8 to TRBJ1-1; TRBD1 aligns across 7 bases. Germline assignment: CDR1 SGHTS and CDR2 YDEGEE. This CDR3 is built from 14 residues. The J segment lost 5 bases and the V segment lost 2 bases, leaving 6 bases of the junction unmatched. In nucleotides, the CDR3 is TGTGCCAGCAGCTTTGGACAGGATGGGACTGAAGCTTTCTTT. Translation: CASSFGQDGTEAFF.

A remark on this clone: Other DNA sequences in the same sample also yield this CDR3. This chain links TRBV9 with TRBJ2-1; D gene unclear. The length of the CDR3 is 15 residues. Per the germline V gene, CDR1 is SGDLS and CDR2 is YYNGEE. Trimming cost V 0 bases and J 2 bases, with 9 bases left between them. CDR3 amino acids: CASSVAGSAYNEQFF. Here the CDR3 DNA reads TGTGCCAGCAGCGTAGCTGGGTCAGCCTACAATGAGCAGTTCTTC.

The chain recombines TRBV5-4 with TRBJ2-5; 8 bases fit TRBD2. This CDR3 has 13 amino acids. Trimming cost V 2 bases and J 11 bases; bases outside gene matches: 8. The germline CDR1 and CDR2 sequences are SGHNT and YYREEE (reference sequence). CDR3 sequence reads: CASSFREGWEQYF. In DNA, the CDR3 is TGTGCCAGCAGCTTTCGGGAGGGTTGGGAGCAGTACTTC. Full variable domain (missing parts from reference TRBV5-4 and TRBJ2-5): ETGVTQSPTHLIKTRGQQVTLRCSSQSGHNTVSWYQQALGQGPQFIFQYYREEENGRGNFPPRFSGLQFPNYSSELNVNALELDDSALYLCASSFREGWEQYFGPGTRLLVL.

This clone was seen just once. The V gene is TRBV27, the J gene TRBJ2-5; D possibly corresponds to TRBD1 (6 bases). Germline V gene lookup returns CDR1 MNHEY and CDR2 SMNVEV (reference sequence). V lost 6 bases, J lost 7 bases, and 18 bases lay in between. This CDR3 has 14 amino acids. CDR3 amino acids: CASRGIGQIPTQYF. The CDR3 region has the DNA TGTGCCAGCAGGGGAATTGGACAGATTCCGACCCAGTACTTC.

This rearrangement joins TRBV18 to TRBJ2-5; unclear D gene. Germline V gene lookup returns CDR1 KGHSH and CDR2 LQKENI. The CDR3 spans 16 residues. Trimming took 3 bases from V and 0 from J, leaving 14 bases between them. The CDR3 sequence: CASSPGRIHNQETQYF. DNA for the CDR3: TGTGCCAGCTCACCGGGCAGGATACATAACCAAGAGACCCAGTACTTC.

V usage is TRBV28 and J usage is TRBJ2-1, with D uncertain. Trimming left V 2 bases short and J 7 bases short, with 12 bases between. Germline values: CDR1 MDHEN, CDR2 SYDVKM. The CDR3 covers 14 residues. Written as DNA, the CDR3 is TGTGCCAGCAGTTTAGGGGTCCTGCTAAATGAGCAGTTCTTC. Its translation is CASSLGVLLNEQFF.